Described below is a single T cell receptor beta chain sequence and its context. Per the study methods: Nucleated cell counts were estimated from reference gene primer amplification. The table came from immunoSEQ multiplex PCR; TCRdb's copy has only in-frame clones and leaves some out. Clone size and the V and J calls come from that table; the DNA yielded D and trimming. The sample has some 400,000 clones; approximately 89% are singletons. This sample was taken from a study of blood T cell repertoires in COVID-19. Study at large: COVID-19 samples collected from the United States, Italy and Spain covered acute and convalescent phases. In each case, the material was cDNA or gDNA derived from T cells, B-cell-depleted T cells, or PBMCs.

The trim removed 6 bases at V and 2 bases at J, leaving 3 bases unmatched. CDR3 size: 14 residues. CDR1 and CDR2 (germline): MNHEY, SVGAGI. The sample was peripheral blood. The TCR originated in a woman aged 55-70 years with COVID-19, enrolled during active disease. The chain combines TRBV6-5 with TRBJ1-5, with 8 bases lining up with TRBD1. The CDR3 region is CASRKDRGNQPQHF. As DNA, the CDR3 is TGTGCCAGCAGGAAGGACAGGGGCAATCAGCCCCAGCATTTT.